The 9 T cell receptor beta chains below come from one sample, sequenced in a study of glioma-infiltrating T cells. Amplification of TCR alpha and beta CDR3 regions from RNA used iRepertoire nested multiplex PCR. TCRdb redid the calling of the multiplex PCR reads with MiXCR, one entry per CDR3 protein. The sample holds approximately 89,000 distinct CDR3 sequences; under 30% are singletons and the top ten take more than 6.5%. What was sequenced was glioma tissue, nonneoplastic brain tissue, or PBMCs (not recorded which). The receptors stem from a human donor with low-grade glioma or glioblastoma, undergoing nonglioma brain surgery, or in good health (not recorded which).

This clonotype was detected ten times or more. The genes are TRBV7-9 and TRBJ2-7; D uncertain. V was shortened by 3 bases and J by 6 bases, with 9 bases between the two germline ends. The V gene's germline CDR1 is SEHNR and CDR2 FQNEAQ (reference sequence). The CDR3 has 12 amino acids. The CDR3 DNA is TGTGCCAGCAGCTTCAAGGGTCGCGAGCAGTACTTC. Its translation: CASSFKGREQYF.

This clonotype was detected only a few times. The chain couples TRBV10-2 to TRBJ2-7; 8 nucleotides agree with TRBD1. The CDR3 spans 15 residues. V lost 7 bases, J lost 3 bases, and 11 bases stayed unmatched. Germline lookup yields CDR1 WSHSY and CDR2 SAAADI. The CDR3 nucleotides are TGCGCCAGCATCCAGACCGGGACAGGATACTACGAGCAGTACTTC. Residues: CASIQTGTGYYEQYF.

This clonotype has ten or more counts. The gene calls are TRBV7-2 and TRBJ2-5; D possibly matches TRBD1 or TRBD2 (6 bases each). V was trimmed by 1 base and J by 4 bases, leaving 13 bases between them. The CDR3 spans 15 residues. Germline V lookup: CDR1 SGHTA, CDR2 FQGNSA. CDR3 nucleotide sequence: TGTGCCAGCAGCTTAGATCCCGGGGGCGCAGAGACCCAGTACTTC. It codes for CASSLDPGGAETQYF.

Concerning this clonotype: A read error may produce the germline difference seen at one junction end. The chain employs TRBV7-9 and TRBJ1-1; 8 nucleotides match TRBD1. CDR3 length: 15 residues. CDR1 and CDR2 from the germline V gene are SEHNR and FQNEAQ (reference sequence). In nucleotides, the CDR3 is TGTGTCAGCAGCTTGACAGGGGTTGTTAGCACTGAAGCTTTCTTT. It encodes CVSSLTGVVSTEAFF. The full variable domain, rest sourced from reference TRBV7-9 and TRBJ1-1, is DTGVSQNPRHKITKRGQNVTFRCDPISEHNRLYWYRQTLGQGPEFLTYFQNEAQLEKSRLLSDRFSAERPKGSFSTLEIQRTEQGDSAMYLCVSSLTGVVSTEAFFGQGTRLTVV.

This clonotype occurred many times. The chain links TRBV29-1 to TRBJ1-1; D ambiguous. CDR3 length equals 10 residues. Trimming stripped 7 bases from V and 5 bases from J, with 8 bases between. Germline CDR1 SQVTM, CDR2 ANQGSEA. The CDR3 region has the DNA TGCAGCGGGGGAGGGACTGAAGCTTTCTTT. Protein: CSGGGTEAFF.

This clonotype has more than one count but fewer than ten. This chain links TRBV2 with TRBJ1-3; possible D gene TRBD1, 5 bases. Germline V gene sequence: CDR1 SNHLY, CDR2 FYNNEI. V was clipped by 5 bases and J by 2 bases, with 13 bases between them. The CDR3 covers 15 residues. CDR3 loop: CASSKGFTAGNTIYF. The CDR3 region has the DNA TGTGCCAGCAGTAAGGGGTTTACGGCTGGAAACACCATATATTTT.

This clonotype was detected a few times. The CDR3 loop is CASSYAGQGIGQPQHF. The CDR3 nucleotides read TGTGCCAGCAGTTATGCGGGACAGGGGATCGGGCAGCCCCAGCATTTT. V usage is TRBV12-3 or TRBV12-4 and J usage is TRBJ1-5; 10 positions match TRBD1. The CDR3 is made up of 16 amino acids. V lost 4 bases to trimming and J lost 7 bases; unmatched junction nucleotides: 10.

This clonotype has a count of ten or more. The DNA for the CDR3 is TGCAGTGCCGGGACAGGGGAAAGCAATCAGCCCCAGCATTTT. Its protein is CSAGTGESNQPQHF. This chain connects TRBV20-1 to TRBJ1-5; 10 nucleotides agree with TRBD1. With V trimmed by 6 bases and J by 1 base, 3 bases remained unmatched. The CDR3 has 14 residues. CDR1 and CDR2 (germline): DFQATT, SNEGSKA (reference sequence).

This clonotype was seen at least ten times. V is TRBV6-1 and J is TRBJ1-1; D not certain. The CDR3 totals 13 residues. CDR1 and CDR2 from the germline V gene are MNHNS and SASEGT. Trimming removed 5 bases from V and 4 bases from J, with 11 bases in between. CDR3 sequence: CASSSREFTEAFF. The DNA for the CDR3 is TGTGCCAGCAGTAGTCGGGAGTTCACTGAAGCTTTCTTT.